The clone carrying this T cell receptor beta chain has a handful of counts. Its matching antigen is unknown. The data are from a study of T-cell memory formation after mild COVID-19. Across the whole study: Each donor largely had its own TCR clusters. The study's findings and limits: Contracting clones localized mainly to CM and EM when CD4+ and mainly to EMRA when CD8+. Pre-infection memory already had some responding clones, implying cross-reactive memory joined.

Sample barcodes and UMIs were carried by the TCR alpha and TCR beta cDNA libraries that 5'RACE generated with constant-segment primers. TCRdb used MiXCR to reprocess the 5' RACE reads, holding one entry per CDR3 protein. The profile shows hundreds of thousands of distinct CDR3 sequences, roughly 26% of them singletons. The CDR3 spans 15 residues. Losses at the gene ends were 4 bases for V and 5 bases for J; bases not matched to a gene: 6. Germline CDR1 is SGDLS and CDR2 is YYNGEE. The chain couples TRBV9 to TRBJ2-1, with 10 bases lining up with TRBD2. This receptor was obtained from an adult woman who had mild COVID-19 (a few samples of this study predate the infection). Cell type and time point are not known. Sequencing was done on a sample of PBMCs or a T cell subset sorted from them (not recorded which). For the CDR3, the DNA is TGTGCCAGCAGCCTAACTAGCGGGGCAAACAATGAGCAGTTCTTC. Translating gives CASSLTSGANNEQFF.